Below are 20 T cell receptor beta chains sequenced from a single sample in a study of T cell responses to AZD1222 COVID-19 vaccine. TCRdb keeps only in-frame clones here, not all; method: immunoSEQ multiplex PCR. Here the sample spans 130,000 or so clones, around 94% being singletons. Material: peripheral blood, obtained on day 0 of AZD1222 vaccination. Receptors were obtained from an adult in good health.

V and J are TRBV6-1 and TRBJ1-5; 7 nucleotides align to TRBD1. The V gene end was trimmed by 2 bases and the J gene end by 6 bases; junction bases not matched to a gene: 7. Germline-derived CDR1 and CDR2 are MNHNS and SASEGT. The CDR3 contains 15 residues. In DNA form, the CDR3 reads TGTGCCAGCAGTGAAAGTACAGGGGCGAGTCAGCCCCAGCATTTT. Translated: CASSESTGASQPQHF.

This chain links TRBV9 with TRBJ2-1, with TRBD1 identical over 9 bases. Germline loops: CDR1 SGDLS, CDR2 YYNGEE. The CDR3 is 16 residues long. With 3 bases clipped from V and 4 bases from J, the junction kept 8 bases outside the gene matches. The CDR3 sequence: CASSGSRQGGYNEQFF. For the CDR3, the DNA is TGTGCCAGCAGCGGAAGCCGACAGGGGGGATACAATGAGCAGTTCTTC. Based on the CDR3 plus reference TRBV9 and TRBJ2-1, the full variable domain is DSGVTQTPKHLITATGQRVTLRCSPRSGDLSVYWYQQSLDQGLQFLIQYYNGEERAKGNILERFSAQQFPDLHSELNLSSLELGDSALYFCASSGSRQGGYNEQFFGPGTRLTVL.

CDR3 coding DNA: TGTGCCAGCTCACCCGACAGGGGACTAAGGGAAGCTTTCTTT. Translation: CASSPDRGLREAFF. The V gene is TRBV18, the J gene TRBJ1-1, with 8 positions matching TRBD1. The germline V gene has CDR1 KGHSH and CDR2 LQKENI. V lost 3 bases, J lost 8 bases, and 8 bases stayed unmatched. The CDR3 is made up of 14 amino acids.

This clone was seen only a few times. This chain connects TRBV19 to TRBJ1-1; TRBD1 matches 7 bases. This CDR3 comprises 14 residues. Germline-derived CDR1 and CDR2 are LNHDA and SQIVND (reference sequence). Losses at the gene ends were 4 bases for V and 4 bases for J; bases not matched to a gene: 6. CDR3 in DNA: TGTGCCAGTAGTACGACAGGGATTGGCACTGAAGCTTTCTTT. The encoded protein is CASSTTGIGTEAFF. The full variable domain, completed using reference TRBV19 and TRBJ1-1, is DGGITQSPKYLFRKEGQNVTLSCEQNLNHDAMYWYRQDPGQGLRLIYYSQIVNDFQKGDIAEGYSVSREKKESFPLTVTSAQKNPTAFYLCASSTTGIGTEAFFGQGTRLTVV.

This sequence joins TRBV5-4 and TRBJ2-1, with D perhaps TRBD2 (6 bases). From germline, CDR1 is SGHNT and CDR2 YYREEE (reference sequence). This CDR3 comprises 15 residues. V was trimmed by 4 bases and J by 2 bases, leaving 13 bases between them. The CDR3 sequence: CASSAGLTAYNEQFF. For the CDR3, the DNA is TGTGCCAGCAGCGCCGGACTAACCGCCTACAATGAGCAGTTCTTC.

The genes are TRBV3-1 (or the pseudogene TRBV3-2) and TRBJ2-6, with TRBD2 matching over 7 bases. Unmatched junction bases numbered 0, after V lost 4 bases and J lost 0 bases. Germline lookup yields CDR1 LGHDT and CDR2 YNNKEL (reference sequence). CDR3 length equals 15 residues. The CDR3 sequence: CASSRGGSGANVLTF. The CDR3 DNA reads TGTGCCAGCAGCCGCGGGGGCTCTGGGGCCAACGTCCTGACTTTC.

In this sample, this clone turned up once. The gene calls are TRBV27 and TRBJ2-2; 8 bases align to TRBD2. This CDR3 comprises 15 residues. V lost 6 bases to trimming and J lost 5 bases; unmatched junction nucleotides: 8. Germline CDR1 reads MNHEY; CDR2 reads SMNVEV (reference sequence). As DNA, the CDR3 is TGTGCCAGCAGCAGCAGCGGGAGCGGTACCGGGGAGCTGTTTTTT. Protein sequence: CASSSSGSGTGELFF.

The chain has TRBV4-1 and TRBJ2-2; tentative D call: TRBD2 (5 bases). The V end was cut by 2 bases, the J end by 1 base, with 8 bases between. CDR1 MGHRA and CDR2 YSYEKL come from the germline V gene. This CDR3 is 15 amino acids long. CDR3: CASSQSRENTGELFF. CDR3 in DNA: TGCGCCAGCAGCCAATCCCGGGAGAACACCGGGGAGCTGTTTTTT.

J is TRBJ1-2 and V is TRBV7-9, with 7 bases identical to TRBD1. This CDR3 comprises 15 residues. Germline values: CDR1 SEHNR, CDR2 FQNEAQ (reference sequence). V gave up 3 bases and J gave up 0 bases; unmatched junction bases: 4. The CDR3 nucleotides are TGTGCCAGCAGCTTTTCCAGGGGGACTAACTATGGCTACACCTTC. This gives the protein CASSFSRGTNYGYTF.

The chain recombines TRBV12-3 or TRBV12-4 with TRBJ2-7, with D unclear. The CDR3 is made up of 13 amino acids. Trimming cost V 3 bases and J 2 bases, with 8 bases left between them. The CDR3 protein is CASSFEQAYEQYF. The CDR3 DNA follows: TGTGCCAGCAGTTTCGAGCAGGCCTACGAGCAGTACTTC.

The chain couples TRBV7-2 to TRBJ1-5; D perhaps matches TRBD1 (5 bases). V gave up 5 bases and J gave up 1 base, with 12 bases separating them. The CDR3 sequence is 15 residues long. CDR1 is SGHTA and CDR2 is FQGNSA in the germline V gene. DNA of the CDR3: TGTGCCAGCAGCCAGGGTAGTTTGAGCAATCAGCCCCAGCATTTT. This gives the protein CASSQGSLSNQPQHF.

This chain uses TRBV4-2 with TRBJ1-1, with a weak D call TRBD1 (6 bases). This CDR3 is built from 17 residues. Germline loops: CDR1 LGHNA, CDR2 YNFKEQ. V was pared by 0 bases and J by 1 base, with 15 bases between. Here the CDR3 DNA reads TGTGCCAGCAGCCAAGATTTGAGAACCAGGGGGAACACTGAAGCTTTCTTT. This codes for CASSQDLRTRGNTEAFF.

The rearrangement joins TRBV7-6 to TRBJ2-2; no firm D call. The CDR3 is 14 residues long. V was trimmed by 0 bases and J by 6 bases, leaving 8 bases between them. Per the germline V gene, CDR1 is SGHVS and CDR2 is FNYEAQ. DNA for the CDR3: TGTGCCAGCAGCTTAGCTATCGGGTCCGGGGAGCTGTTTTTT. This sequence encodes CASSLAIGSGELFF.

The chain couples TRBV11-2 to TRBJ2-7; tentative D call: TRBD2 (5 bases). The CDR3 is made up of 15 amino acids. The V gene's germline CDR1 is SGHAT and CDR2 FQNNGV. V was cut by 1 base and J by 4 bases, with 14 bases left in between. CDR3 nucleotides: TGTGCCAGCAGCTTAGCCTGGGGAGCCGGGTACGAGCAGTACTTC. Translated, it gives CASSLAWGAGYEQYF.

This clone was found a few times. The V gene is TRBV13, the J gene TRBJ2-7; D may be TRBD1 (6 bases). Germline loops: CDR1 PRHDT, CDR2 FYEKMQ (reference sequence). The V end lost 5 bases, the J end lost 5 bases, and 16 bases lay between the germline ends. The CDR3 is made up of 14 amino acids. The CDR3 protein is CASSHPTGFNEQYF. The CDR3 nucleotides are TGTGCCAGCAGCCACCCAACAGGGTTCAACGAGCAGTACTTC.

The V call is TRBV20-1, the J call TRBJ2-7; D ambiguous. Germline CDR1 and CDR2: DFQATT and SNEGSKA (reference sequence). Trimming stripped 3 bases from V and 4 bases from J, with 10 bases between. This CDR3 region has 12 residues. CDR3 loop: CSASDFGYEQYF. In DNA form, the CDR3 reads TGCAGTGCTAGTGACTTCGGGTACGAGCAGTACTTC.

The chain links TRBV7-2 to TRBJ2-3; 9 positions match TRBD2. The CDR3 loop spans 17 amino acids. CDR1 is SGHTA and CDR2 is FQGNSA in the germline V gene. With V trimmed by 3 bases and J by 4 bases, 11 bases remained unmatched. CDR3 in amino acids: CASSFLRAGGPSDTQYF. In DNA form, the CDR3 reads TGTGCCAGCAGCTTCCTGAGGGCGGGAGGGCCTTCAGATACGCAGTATTTT.

J is TRBJ1-2 and V is TRBV28; 9 nucleotides align to TRBD1. V shed 5 bases, J shed 6 bases, and the junction held 19 bases outside the gene matches. The germline V gene encodes CDR1 MDHEN and CDR2 SYDVKM. This CDR3 spans 18 amino acids. Here the CDR3 DNA reads TGTGCCAGCAGTCCCCCCCCGTTCGGGACAGGGATAATACATGGCTACACCTTC. Translated: CASSPPPFGTGIIHGYTF.

The genes are TRBV30 and TRBJ2-7, with D uncertain. The ends were cut back, 1 base at V and 4 bases at J, with 23 bases in the middle. Germline assignment: CDR1 GTSNPN and CDR2 SVGIG (reference sequence). The CDR3 contains 17 residues. The CDR3 DNA is TGTGCCTGGAGTGAGACTGAATCAACTTTGCCCCAATACGAGCAGTACTTC. It yields the protein CAWSETESTLPQYEQYF.

This clone showed up just once. The chain has TRBV6-2 or TRBV6-3 and TRBJ1-2; D may be TRBD1 (6 bases). The CDR3 totals 13 residues. Trimming took 6 bases from V and 8 from J, leaving 16 bases between them. Germline values: CDR1 MNHEY, CDR2 SVGEGT. The CDR3 bases are TGTGCCAGCAGCACACAGGGTGCTGAGGGCTACACCTTC. Protein product: CASSTQGAEGYTF.